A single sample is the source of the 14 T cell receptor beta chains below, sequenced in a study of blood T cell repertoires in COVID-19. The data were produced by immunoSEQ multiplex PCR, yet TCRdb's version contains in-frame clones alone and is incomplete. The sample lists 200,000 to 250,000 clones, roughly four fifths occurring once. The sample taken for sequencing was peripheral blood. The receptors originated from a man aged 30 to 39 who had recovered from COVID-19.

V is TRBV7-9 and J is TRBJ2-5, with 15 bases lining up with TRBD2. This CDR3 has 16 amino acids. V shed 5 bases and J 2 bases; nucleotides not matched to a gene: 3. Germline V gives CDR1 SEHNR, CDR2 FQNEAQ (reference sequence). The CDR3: CASSKGLAGGQETQYF. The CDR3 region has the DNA TGTGCCAGCAGCAAAGGACTAGCGGGGGGGCAAGAGACCCAGTACTTC.

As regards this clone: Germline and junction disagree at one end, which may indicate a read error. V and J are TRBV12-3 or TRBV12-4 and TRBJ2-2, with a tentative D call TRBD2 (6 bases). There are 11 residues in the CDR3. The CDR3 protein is CASSTDGGLFF. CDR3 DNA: TGTGCCAGCTCAACAGACGGGGGGCTGTTTTTT.

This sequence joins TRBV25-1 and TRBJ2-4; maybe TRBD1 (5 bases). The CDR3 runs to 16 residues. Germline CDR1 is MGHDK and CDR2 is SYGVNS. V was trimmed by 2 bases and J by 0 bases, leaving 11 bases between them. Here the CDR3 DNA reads TGTGCCAGCAGTGAAGCAGGGCAAGTAGCCAAAAACATTCAGTACTTC. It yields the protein CASSEAGQVAKNIQYF.

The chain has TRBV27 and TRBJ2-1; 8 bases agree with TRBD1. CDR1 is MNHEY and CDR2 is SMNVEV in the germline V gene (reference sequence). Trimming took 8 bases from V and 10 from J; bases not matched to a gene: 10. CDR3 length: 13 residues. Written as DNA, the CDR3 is TGTGCCAGCGGAGGGACAGGTCAGCGAGAGCAGTTCTTC. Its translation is CASGGTGQREQFF.

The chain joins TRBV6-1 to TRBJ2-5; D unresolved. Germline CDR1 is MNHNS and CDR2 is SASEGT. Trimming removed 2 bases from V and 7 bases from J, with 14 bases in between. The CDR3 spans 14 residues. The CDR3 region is CASSESTLLRTQYF. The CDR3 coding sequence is TGTGCCAGCAGTGAAAGTACTCTTTTAAGGACCCAGTACTTC.

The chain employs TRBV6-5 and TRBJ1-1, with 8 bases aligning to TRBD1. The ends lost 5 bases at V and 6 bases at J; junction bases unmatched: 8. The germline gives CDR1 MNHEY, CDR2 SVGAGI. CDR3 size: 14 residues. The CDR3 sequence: CASSLRTGKAEAFF. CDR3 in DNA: TGTGCCAGCAGTCTCCGGACAGGGAAGGCTGAAGCTTTCTTT.

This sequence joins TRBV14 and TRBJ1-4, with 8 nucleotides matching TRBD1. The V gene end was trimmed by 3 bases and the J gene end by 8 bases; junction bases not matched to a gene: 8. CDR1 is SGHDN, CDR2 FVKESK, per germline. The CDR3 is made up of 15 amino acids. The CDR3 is CASSQYRGGREKLFF. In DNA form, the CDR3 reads TGTGCCAGCAGCCAGTACAGGGGGGGCAGAGAAAAACTGTTTTTT.

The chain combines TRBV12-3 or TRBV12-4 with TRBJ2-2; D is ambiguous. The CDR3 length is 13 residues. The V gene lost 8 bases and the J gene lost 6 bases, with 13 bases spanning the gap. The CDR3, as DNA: TGTGCCAGCCCCATCGGAGTCGCCGGGGAGCTGTTTTTT. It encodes CASPIGVAGELFF.

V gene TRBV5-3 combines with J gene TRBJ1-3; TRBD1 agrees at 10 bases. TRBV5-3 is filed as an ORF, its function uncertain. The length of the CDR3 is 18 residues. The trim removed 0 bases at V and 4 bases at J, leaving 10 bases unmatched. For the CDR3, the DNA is TGTGCCAGAAGCTTGGGGGGGACAGGGGACTTACGAGGAAACACCATATATTTT. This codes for CARSLGGTGDLRGNTIYF.

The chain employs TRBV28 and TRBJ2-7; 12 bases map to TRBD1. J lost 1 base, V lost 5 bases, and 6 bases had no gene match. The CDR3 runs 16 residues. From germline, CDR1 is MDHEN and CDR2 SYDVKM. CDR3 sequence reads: CASSEGQGARSYEQYV. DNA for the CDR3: TGTGCCAGCAGTGAGGGACAGGGGGCCAGGTCCTACGAGCAGTACGTC.

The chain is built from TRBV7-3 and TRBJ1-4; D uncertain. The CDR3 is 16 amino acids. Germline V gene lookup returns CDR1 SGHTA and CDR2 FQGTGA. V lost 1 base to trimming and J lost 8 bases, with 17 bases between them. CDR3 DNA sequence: TGTGCCAGCAGCTTAAACGGTGGCGGGGTTGGAGAAAAACTGTTTTTT. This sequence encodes CASSLNGGGVGEKLFF.

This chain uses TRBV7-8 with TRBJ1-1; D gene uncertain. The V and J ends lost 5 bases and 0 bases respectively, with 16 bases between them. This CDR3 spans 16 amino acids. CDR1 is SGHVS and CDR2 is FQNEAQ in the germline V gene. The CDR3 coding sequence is TGTGCCAGCAGCGCAATAACGCGAGCCATGAACACTGAAGCTTTCTTT. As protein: CASSAITRAMNTEAFF.

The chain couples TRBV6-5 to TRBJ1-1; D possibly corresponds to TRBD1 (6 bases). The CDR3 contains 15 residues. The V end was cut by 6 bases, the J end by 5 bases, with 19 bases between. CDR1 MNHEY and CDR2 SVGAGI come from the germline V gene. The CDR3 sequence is CASRMIAGRGTEAFF. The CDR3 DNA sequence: TGTGCCAGCAGAATGATTGCAGGGAGGGGGACTGAAGCTTTCTTT.

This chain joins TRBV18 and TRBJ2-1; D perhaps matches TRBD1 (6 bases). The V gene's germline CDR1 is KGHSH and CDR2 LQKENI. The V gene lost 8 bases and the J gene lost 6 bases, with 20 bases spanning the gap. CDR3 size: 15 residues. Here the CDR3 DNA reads TGTGCCAGCCGACCCCGAGAGGGGGTGGTCAATGAGCAGTTCTTC. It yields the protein CASRPREGVVNEQFF. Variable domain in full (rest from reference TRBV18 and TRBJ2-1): NAGVMQNPRHLVRRRGQEARLRCSPMKGHSHVYWYRQLPEEGLKFMVYLQKENIIDESGMPKERFSAEFPKEGPSILRIQQVVRGDSAAYFCASRPREGVVNEQFFGPGTRLTVL.